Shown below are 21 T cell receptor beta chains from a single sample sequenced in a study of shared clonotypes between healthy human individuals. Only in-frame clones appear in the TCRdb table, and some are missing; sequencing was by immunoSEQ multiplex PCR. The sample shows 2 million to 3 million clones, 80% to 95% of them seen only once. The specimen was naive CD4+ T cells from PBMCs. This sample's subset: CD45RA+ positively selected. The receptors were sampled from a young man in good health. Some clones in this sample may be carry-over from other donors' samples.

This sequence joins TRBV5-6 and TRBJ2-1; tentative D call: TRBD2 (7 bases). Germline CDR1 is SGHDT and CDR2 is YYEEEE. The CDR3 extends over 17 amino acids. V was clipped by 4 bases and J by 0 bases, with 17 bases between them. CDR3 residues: CASSRGRELSSYNEQFF. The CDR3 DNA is TGTGCCAGCAGCCGGGGGCGGGAGCTTAGCTCCTACAATGAGCAGTTCTTC.

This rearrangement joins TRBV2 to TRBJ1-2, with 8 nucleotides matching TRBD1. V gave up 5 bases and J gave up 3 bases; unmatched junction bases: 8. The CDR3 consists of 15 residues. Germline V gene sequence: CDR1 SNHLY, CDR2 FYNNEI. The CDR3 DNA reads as TGTGCCAGCAGTCCTCAGGGGGCCGGGGACTATGGCTACACCTTC. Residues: CASSPQGAGDYGYTF.

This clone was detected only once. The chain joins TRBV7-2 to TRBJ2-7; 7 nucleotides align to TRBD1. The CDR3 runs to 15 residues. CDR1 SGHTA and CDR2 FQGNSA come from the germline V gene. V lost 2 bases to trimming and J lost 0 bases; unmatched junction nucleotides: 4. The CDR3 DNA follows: TGTGCCAGCAGCTTAAGACAGGGAAGCTCCTACGAGCAGTACTTC. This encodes CASSLRQGSSYEQYF.

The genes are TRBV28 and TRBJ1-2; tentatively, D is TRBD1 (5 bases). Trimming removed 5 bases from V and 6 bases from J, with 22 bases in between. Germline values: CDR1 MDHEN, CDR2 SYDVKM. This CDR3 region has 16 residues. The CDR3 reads CASSLAGGDPYHGYTF. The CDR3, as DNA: TGTGCCAGCAGTCTTGCGGGGGGGGACCCCTACCATGGCTACACCTTC.

The CDR3 sequence is CASSQTGGGPYEQYF. CDR3 nucleotides: TGTGCCAGCAGCCAGACAGGTGGTGGGCCCTACGAGCAGTACTTC. The gene calls are TRBV2 and TRBJ2-7, with D possibly being TRBD1 (6 bases). V was clipped by 6 bases and J by 2 bases, with 17 bases between them. Germline V gene data show CDR1 as SNHLY and CDR2 as FYNNEI. CDR3 length: 15 amino acids. The full variable domain, its missing parts supplied by reference TRBV2 and TRBJ2-7, is EPEVTQTPSHQVTQMGQEVILRCVPISNHLYFYWYRQILGQKVEFLVSFYNNEISEKSEIFDDQFSVERPDGSNFTLKIRSTKLEDSAMYFCASSQTGGGPYEQYFGPGTRLTVT.

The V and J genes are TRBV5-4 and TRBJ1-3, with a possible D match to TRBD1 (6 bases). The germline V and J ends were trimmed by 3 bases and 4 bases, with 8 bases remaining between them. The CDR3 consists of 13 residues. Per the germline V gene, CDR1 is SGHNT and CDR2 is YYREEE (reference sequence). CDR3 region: CASSWGGGNTIYF. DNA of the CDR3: TGTGCCAGCAGCTGGGGGGGCGGAAACACCATATATTTT.

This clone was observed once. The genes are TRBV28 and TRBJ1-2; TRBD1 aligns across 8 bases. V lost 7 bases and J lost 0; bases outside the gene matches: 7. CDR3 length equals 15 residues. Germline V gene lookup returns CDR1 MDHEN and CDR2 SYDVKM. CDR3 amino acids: CASIPRGQANYGYTF. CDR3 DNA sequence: TGTGCCAGCATCCCTAGGGGACAGGCTAACTATGGCTACACCTTC.

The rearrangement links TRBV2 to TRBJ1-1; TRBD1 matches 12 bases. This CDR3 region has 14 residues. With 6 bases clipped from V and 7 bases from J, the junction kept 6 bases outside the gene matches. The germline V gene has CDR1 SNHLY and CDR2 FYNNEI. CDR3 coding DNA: TGTGCCAGCAGACCGGGACAGGGGGCGAATGAAGCTTTCTTT. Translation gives CASRPGQGANEAFF. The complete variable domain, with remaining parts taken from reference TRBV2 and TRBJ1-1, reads EPEVTQTPSHQVTQMGQEVILRCVPISNHLYFYWYRQILGQKVEFLVSFYNNEISEKSEIFDDQFSVERPDGSNFTLKIRSTKLEDSAMYFCASRPGQGANEAFFGQGTRLTVV.

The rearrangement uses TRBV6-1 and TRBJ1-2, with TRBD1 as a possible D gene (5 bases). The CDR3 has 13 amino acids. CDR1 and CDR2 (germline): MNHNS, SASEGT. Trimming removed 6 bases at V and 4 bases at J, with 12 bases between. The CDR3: CASSRQSPYGYTF. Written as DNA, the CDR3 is TGTGCCAGCAGCAGACAGTCCCCCTATGGCTACACCTTC.

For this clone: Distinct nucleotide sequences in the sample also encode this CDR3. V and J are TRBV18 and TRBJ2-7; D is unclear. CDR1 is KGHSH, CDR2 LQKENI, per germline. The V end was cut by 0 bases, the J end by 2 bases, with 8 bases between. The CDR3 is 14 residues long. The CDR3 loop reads CASSPPSATYEQYF. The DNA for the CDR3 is TGTGCCAGCTCACCACCGTCAGCCACCTACGAGCAGTACTTC.

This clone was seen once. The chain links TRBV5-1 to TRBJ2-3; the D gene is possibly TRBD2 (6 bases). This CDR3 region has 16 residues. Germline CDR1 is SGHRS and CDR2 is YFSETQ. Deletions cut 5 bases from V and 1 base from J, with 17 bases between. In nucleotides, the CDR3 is TGCGCCAGCAGGGAGGCTAGCGCGACACGCACAGATACGCAGTATTTT. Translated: CASREASATRTDTQYF.

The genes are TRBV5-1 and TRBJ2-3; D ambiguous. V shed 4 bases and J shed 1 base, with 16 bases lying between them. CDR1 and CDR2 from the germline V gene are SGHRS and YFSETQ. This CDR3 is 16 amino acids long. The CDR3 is CASSLGWAVGTDTQYF. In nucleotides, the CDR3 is TGCGCCAGCAGCCTGGGGTGGGCCGTGGGCACAGATACGCAGTATTTT.

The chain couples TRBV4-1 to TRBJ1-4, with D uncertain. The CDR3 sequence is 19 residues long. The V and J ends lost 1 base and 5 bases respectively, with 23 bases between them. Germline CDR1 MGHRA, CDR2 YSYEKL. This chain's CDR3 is CASSQARTGGRRTNEKLFF. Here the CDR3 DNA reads TGCGCCAGCAGCCAAGCCAGAACCGGCGGGCGGCGAACAAATGAAAAACTGTTTTTT.

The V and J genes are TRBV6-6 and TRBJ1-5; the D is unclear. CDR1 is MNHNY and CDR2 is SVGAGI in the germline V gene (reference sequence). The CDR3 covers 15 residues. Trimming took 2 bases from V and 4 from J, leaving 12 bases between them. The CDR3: CASSYTTRPNQPQHF. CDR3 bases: TGTGCCAGCAGTTACACGACAAGGCCAAATCAGCCCCAGCATTTT.

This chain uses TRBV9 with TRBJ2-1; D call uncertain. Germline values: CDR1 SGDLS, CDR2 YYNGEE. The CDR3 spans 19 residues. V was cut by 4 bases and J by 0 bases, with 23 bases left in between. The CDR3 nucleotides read TGTGCCAGCAGCCCAGTCGGAGACCTTAGTTTTAGCTCCTACAATGAGCAGTTCTTC. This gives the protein CASSPVGDLSFSSYNEQFF.

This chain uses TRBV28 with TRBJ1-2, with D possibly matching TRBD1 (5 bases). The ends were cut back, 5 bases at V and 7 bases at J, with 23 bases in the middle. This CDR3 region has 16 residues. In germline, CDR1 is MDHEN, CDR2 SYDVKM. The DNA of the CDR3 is TGTGCCAGCAGTCCGATACCGGGACGGGGGAAGGTTGGCTACACCTTC. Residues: CASSPIPGRGKVGYTF.

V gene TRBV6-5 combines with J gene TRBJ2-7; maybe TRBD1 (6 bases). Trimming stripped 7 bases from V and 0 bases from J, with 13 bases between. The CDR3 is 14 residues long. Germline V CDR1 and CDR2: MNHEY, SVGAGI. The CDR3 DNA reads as TGTGCCAGCATGGCTACGGGACACTCCTACGAGCAGTACTTC. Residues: CASMATGHSYEQYF.

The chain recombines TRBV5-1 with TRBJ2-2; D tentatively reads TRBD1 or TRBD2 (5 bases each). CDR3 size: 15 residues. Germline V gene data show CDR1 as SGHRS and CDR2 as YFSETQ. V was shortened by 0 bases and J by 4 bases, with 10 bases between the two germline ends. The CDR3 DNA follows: TGCGCCAGCAGCTTGGCGTGGGGGTTCACCGGGGAGCTGTTTTTT. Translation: CASSLAWGFTGELFF.

The CDR3 sequence: CASSQGQGHYGYTF. CDR3 bases: TGTGCCAGCAGCCAAGGACAGGGGCACTATGGCTACACCTTC. V and J are TRBV4-2 and TRBJ1-2; TRBD1 matches at 8 bases. V gave up 1 base and J gave up 3 bases; unmatched junction bases: 1. CDR3 length: 14 residues. Germline V gene lookup returns CDR1 LGHNA and CDR2 YNFKEQ.

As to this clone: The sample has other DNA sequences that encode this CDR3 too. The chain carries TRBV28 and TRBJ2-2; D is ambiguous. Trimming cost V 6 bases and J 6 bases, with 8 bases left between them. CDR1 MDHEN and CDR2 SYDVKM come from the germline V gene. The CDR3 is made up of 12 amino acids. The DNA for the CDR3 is TGTGCCAGCAGCTTGTCTTCCGGGGAGCTGTTTTTT. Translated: CASSLSSGELFF. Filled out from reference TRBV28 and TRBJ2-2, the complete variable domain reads DVKVTQSSRYLVKRTGEKVFLECVQDMDHENMFWYRQDPGLGLRLIYFSYDVKMKEKGDIPEGYSVSREKKERFSLILESASTNQTSMYLCASSLSSGELFFGEGSRLTVL.

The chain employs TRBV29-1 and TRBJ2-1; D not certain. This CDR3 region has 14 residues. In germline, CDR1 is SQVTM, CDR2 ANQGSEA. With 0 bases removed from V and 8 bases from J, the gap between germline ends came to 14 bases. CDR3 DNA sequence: TGCAGCGTTGAAGATCTAGTGGGCCGGGATGAGCAGTTCTTC. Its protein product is CSVEDLVGRDEQFF.